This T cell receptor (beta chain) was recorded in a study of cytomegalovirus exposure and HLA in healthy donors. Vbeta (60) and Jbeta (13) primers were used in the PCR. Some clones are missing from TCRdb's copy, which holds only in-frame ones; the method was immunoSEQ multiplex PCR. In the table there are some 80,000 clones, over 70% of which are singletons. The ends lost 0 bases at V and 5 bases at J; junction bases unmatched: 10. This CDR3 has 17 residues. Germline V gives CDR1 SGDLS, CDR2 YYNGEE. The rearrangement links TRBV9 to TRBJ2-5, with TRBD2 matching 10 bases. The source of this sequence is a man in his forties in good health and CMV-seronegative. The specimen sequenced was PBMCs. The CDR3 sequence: CASSVAKEREGPETQYF. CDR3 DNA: TGTGCCAGCAGCGTAGCAAAGGAGCGGGAGGGCCCGGAGACCCAGTACTTC.